This T cell receptor beta chain emerged from a study of Graves' ophthalmopathy and Graves' hyperthyroidism. Researchers took RNA transcripts and amplified TCR beta CDR3 regions from them. The workflow started with a first-round RT-PCR run with HTBI primers and then moved on to a second-round multiplex PCR. A single record per CDR3 protein comes from TCRdb applying MiXCR to the multiplex PCR reads. The sample consists of approximately 330,000 distinct CDR3 sequences, roughly 15% of them appearing once. This clonotype showed up many times. Its antigen is undetermined. The CDR3 is 15 residues long. CDR1 and CDR2 (germline): MNHNS, SASEGT. V was shortened by 1 base and J by 5 bases, with 14 bases between the two germline ends. Whole-study results and caveats: The study's model predicted ophthalmopathy progression at 70% to 71% sensitivity and 72.22% specificity. Blood repertoires reportedly contained most expanded thyroid clonotypes above 0.001 frequency.

Sampling over 8 ml of fresh peripheral blood provided the PBMCs. The genes are TRBV6-1 and TRBJ2-5; TRBD1 might be the D (5 bases). The receptor's source is an adult man with Graves' ophthalmopathy. Material for sequencing was peripheral blood. Here the CDR3 reads CASSEEMTKGETQYF. The CDR3, as DNA: TGTGCCAGCAGTGAAGAGATGACAAAGGGGGAGACCCAGTACTTC.